This TCR beta chain was sequenced in a study of T-cell reconstitution after alpha-beta-depleted transplantation in children. Study-wide results and caveats: Approximately two months post-transplant, alpha-beta T cells reportedly originated from several hundred expanded graft clones.

Trimming took off 6 bases at V and 8 bases at J, with 23 bases between the two ends. The CDR3 has 15 amino acids. Germline loops: CDR1 DFQATT, CDR2 SNEGSKA (reference sequence). Concerning this clonotype: Its cognate antigen is unknown.

A TCRbeta library incorporating unique molecular identifiers was prepared. Each CDR3 protein gets one entry after TCRdb re-called the PCR reads with MiXCR. The sample contains about 100,000 distinct CDR3 sequences, 7.5% to 9% of which appear only once. The sample consisted of PBMCs, taken before TCRalphabeta/CD19-depleted stem cell transplant. The source is a boy younger than 10 with acute lymphoblastic leukemia, due to receive a stem cell transplant. The chain carries TRBV20-1 and TRBJ2-1; D is possibly TRBD1 or TRBD2 (7 bases each). The CDR3 DNA follows: TGCAGTGCCCCCCAGGGGGGAGGGGTTAGAGATGAGCAGTTCTTC. This translates into CSAPQGGGVRDEQFF.